This is a list of T cell receptor beta chains from one sample in a study of CD8+ T cells in alopecia areata. Produced via immunoSEQ multiplex PCR; TCRdb's table is partial and in-frame only. The table has 150,000 to 200,000 clones, more than 50% seen once. Sequencing was performed on CD4+ T cells sorted from blood, taken at week 24, from a patient treated with tofacitinib. Source of these receptors: a human donor with alopecia areata. The CDR3 runs from the conserved cysteine through the conserved F or W. The D gene is left open where the match is weak. Only part of the rows carry a size: once, few, many, or a class if the clone is expanded.

>-|TRBJ2-6|few|TRBV25-1
TGTGCCAGCAGCCTCTCTGGGGCCAACGTCCTGACTTTC
CASSLSGANVLTF
>-|TRBJ1-2|few|TRBV25-1
TGTGCCAGCAGTGAATATCTTCCACCGCCTTACACCTTC
CASSEYLPPPYTF
>TRBD1|TRBJ2-7|-|TRBV7-9
TGTGCCAGCAGTTCCGGGACAGGGTTTCACGAGCAGTACTTC
CASSSGTGFHEQYF
>-|TRBJ2-3|-|TRBV29-1
TGCAGCGCAGGAGGAGGCACAGATACGCAGTATTTT
CSAGGGTDTQYF
>-|TRBJ1-2|few|TRBV29-1
TGCAGCGTTGCAGGGCGGGCCGGAGGGTATGGCTACACCTTC
CSVAGRAGGYGYTF
>-|TRBJ2-3|once|TRBV5-1
TGCGCCAGCAGCCGGTCGGACACCGGAGGCACGCAGTATTTT
CASSRSDTGGTQYF
>-|TRBJ2-3|-|TRBV5-6
TGTGCCAGCAGAACCGGGGCAAATACGCAGTATTTT
CASRTGANTQYF
>TRBD1|TRBJ1-5|-|TRBV7-2
TGTGCCAGCAGCTTAATTCGGGACAGGGGGAAGTATAGCAATCAGCCCCAGCATTTT
CASSLIRDRGKYSNQPQHF
>-|TRBJ1-5|-|TRBV29-1
TGCAGCGTTGGTTTCAACAGTAACAATCAGCCCCAGCATTTT
CSVGFNSNNQPQHF
>-|TRBJ2-3|-|TRBV27
TGTGCCAGCAGTTTTGTACGCACAGATACGCAGTATTTT
CASSFVRTDTQYF
>-|TRBJ1-3|-|TRBV7-2
TGTGCCAGCAGCCGGACAGTCTCTGGAAACACCATATATTTT
CASSRTVSGNTIYF
>-|TRBJ1-2|few|TRBV29-1
TGCAGCGTTGAACTTGAGCGCGGTAGTGGCTACACCTTC
CSVELERGSGYTF
>-|TRBJ2-5|-|TRBV7-6
TGTGCCAGCAGCTCGCGGGGGACCCAGTACTTC
CASSSRGTQYF
>-|TRBJ2-3|many|TRBV9
TGTGCCAGCAGCATGGGGGGAAGCACAGATACGCAGTATTTT
CASSMGGSTDTQYF
>-|TRBJ1-2|-|TRBV29-1
TGCAGCGTTAGGGAAGCTAATGGCTACACCTTC
CSVREANGYTF
>-|TRBJ2-1|few|TRBV7-2
TGTGCCAGCAGCTTAGCGCTAGGTAGCGGATACAATGAGCAGTTCTTC
CASSLALGSGYNEQFF
>-|TRBJ2-3|-|TRBV11-2
TGTGCCAGCAGCTCATGGAGGGATACCACAGATACGCAGTATTTT
CASSSWRDTTDTQYF
>-|TRBJ1-2|-|TRBV23-1
TGCGCCAGCAGTCGGCCCCGGAGGGGCGCGGGCTATGGCTACACCTTC
CASSRPRRGAGYGYTF
>-|TRBJ1-1|-|TRBV29-1
TGCAGCGGCCAAGGAATGGGACTTGAAGCTTTCTTT
CSGQGMGLEAFF
>-|TRBJ2-7|once|TRBV29-1
TGCAGCGTCATACGGGGGAAGCACGAGCAGTACTTC
CSVIRGKHEQYF
>TRBD2|TRBJ2-7|few|TRBV18
TGTGCCAGTTCGGGGGGTTTCGACTACGAGCAGTACTTC
CASSGGFDYEQYF
>-|TRBJ1-2|once|TRBV29-1
TGCAGCGTTGAAGGGCAGAATAATGGCTACACCTTC
CSVEGQNNGYTF
>-|TRBJ1-1|-|TRBV7-2
TGTGCCAGCAGATTAGTGGCACAGGACAAGTGGGAAGCTTTCTTT
CASRLVAQDKWEAFF
>TRBD2|TRBJ2-3|few|TRBV5-8
TGTGCCAGCAGCTTACTACTAGCGGGGGGGCCAGATACGCAGTATTTT
CASSLLLAGGPDTQYF
>TRBD1|TRBJ1-2|-|TRBV29-1
TGCAGCGCCTGGGGACAGAACTATGGCTACACCTTC
CSAWGQNYGYTF
>TRBD1|TRBJ1-5|-|TRBV10-3
TGTGCCATCAGTGAGTCGGGGACAGTCATCTGGCCCCAGCATTTT
CAISESGTVIWPQHF
>-|TRBJ1-2|few|TRBV19
TGTGCCAGTAGTATTTTTGAGGGGACGAACTATGGCTACACCTTC
CASSIFEGTNYGYTF
>TRBD1|TRBJ2-7|few|TRBV25-1
TGTGCCAGCAGTCCTAGTGAAGGACAGGGGCCTTACGAGCAGTACTTC
CASSPSEGQGPYEQYF
>-|TRBJ2-1|-|TRBV4-3
TGCGCCAGCAGCCAAGATACCCAGGATGGATATGAGCAGTTCTTC
CASSQDTQDGYEQFF
>-|TRBJ2-7|-|TRBV29-1
TGCAGCGTTGATGGGGGAGCCTACGAGCAGTACTTC
CSVDGGAYEQYF
>-|TRBJ2-5|-|TRBV15
TGTGCCACCAGCAGAGAGGCGGGGGCGAGAAAAGAGACCCAGTACTTC
CATSREAGARKETQYF
>-|TRBJ1-1|-|TRBV29-1
TGCAGCGTTGCTCAGATTGCGATGAACACTGAAGCTTTCTTT
CSVAQIAMNTEAFF
>-|TRBJ1-1|-|TRBV30
TGTGCCTGGAGTAGAGCTGCCATTGAAGCTTTCTTT
CAWSRAAIEAFF
>-|TRBJ2-1|-|TRBV20-1
TGCAGTGCTAGAGGGTACAATGAGCAGTTCTTC
CSARGYNEQFF
>-|TRBJ1-6|once|TRBV5-6
TGTGCCAGCAGCTTCAGGGAGAATTCACCCCTCCACTTT
CASSFRENSPLHF
>-|TRBJ1-2|-|TRBV15
TGTGCCACCAGCCGGGACACCTTCGGAGTTAGGTCCACCCTCGGGAGCCTCTTC
CATSRDTFGVRSTLGSLF
>-|TRBJ1-5|-|TRBV29-1
TGCAGCGTTGCGGGTTCCGGTACTAGCAATCAGCCCCAGCATTTT
CSVAGSGTSNQPQHF
>TRBD1|TRBJ2-1|-|TRBV6-6
TGTGCCAGCACCCACATGAGGGGGCGCGAGGAGCAGTTCTTC
CASTHMRGREEQFF
>-|TRBJ1-1|few|TRBV29-1
TGCAGCGTCGCCCGGGTGGAGAACACTGAAGCTTTCTTT
CSVARVENTEAFF
>TRBD1|TRBJ2-6|-|TRBV13
TGTGCCAGCAGCTTCGACAGGGATGGGGCCAACGTCCTGACTTTC
CASSFDRDGANVLTF
>TRBD1|TRBJ1-4|once|TRBV9
TGTGCCAGCAGCCCAGGGACAGGGAACTCAGCTAATGAAAAACTGTTTTTT
CASSPGTGNSANEKLFF
>-|TRBJ1-1|-|TRBV5-5
TGTGCCAGCAGCTTTAGCGTGAACACTGAAGCTTTCTTT
CASSFSVNTEAFF
>-|TRBJ2-5|-|TRBV30
TGTGCCTGGGTGGAAATGGGAAAGGAGACCCAGTACTTC
CAWVEMGKETQYF
>TRBD1|TRBJ1-6|-|TRBV10-3
TGTGCCATCAGTGATTCGACGACAGGGGGCTATAATTCACCCCTCCACTTT
CAISDSTTGGYNSPLHF
>-|TRBJ1-6|-|TRBV30
TGTGCCTGGAGTCCGGGACGGAATTCACCCCTCCACTTT
CAWSPGRNSPLHF
>-|TRBJ1-5|-|TRBV5-1
TGCGCCAGCAGCTTGGCGGGAGATTCGAATCAGCCCCAGCATTTT
CASSLAGDSNQPQHF
>TRBD1|TRBJ2-2|few|TRBV4-3
TGCGCCAGCAGCCAAGCCCGACAGGGGGCGAACACCGGGGAGCTGTTTTTT
CASSQARQGANTGELFF
>-|TRBJ2-5|-|TRBV28
TGTGCCAGCTCTCCGGTAGACACACAAGAGACCCAGTACTTC
CASSPVDTQETQYF